This T cell receptor (beta chain) was found in a study of T cells after yellow fever vaccination. The CDR3 contains 12 residues. CDR1 and CDR2 from the germline V gene are DFQATT and SNEGSKA (reference sequence). 5'RACE template switching added a universal primer site and UMIs to TCR cDNA. TCRdb passed the 5' RACE reads through MiXCR, listing each CDR3 protein once. The data show some 560,000 distinct CDR3 sequences, with about a fifth seen just once and 14% held by the top ten. This clonotype has only a few counts. Antigen specificity is unknown. Study outcomes and limitations: Overlap between CD4 and CD8 compartments was detected for a small share of clonotypes. The booster saw the reappearance of most primary-vaccination clones (around 95% CD4, roughly 90% CD8). It was the secondary response that reached its peak faster, day 5 versus 15, but it was weaker.

The chain combines TRBV20-1 with TRBJ1-1, with 7 bases fitting TRBD1. This receptor was obtained from a man aged 30 to 39 who received the YFV17D yellow fever vaccine. Sequencing was performed on PBMCs, taken 15 days after the yellow fever booster vaccination. The CDR3 loop is CSAWDSLVEAFF. CDR3 bases: TGCAGCGCTTGGGACAGTCTCGTTGAAGCTTTCTTT.